This T cell receptor beta chain derives from a study of T-cell reconstitution after alpha-beta-depleted transplantation in children. Study-wide results and caveats: As was reported, about two months after transplant, alpha-beta T cells came from several hundred expanded graft clones.

Preparation of the TCRbeta library used unique molecular identifiers. TCRdb ran MiXCR on the PCR reads and lists one entry per CDR3 protein. The table shows fewer than 250,000 distinct CDR3 sequences, with under 9.5% occurring only once. Germline V gene sequence: CDR1 SNHLY, CDR2 FYNNEI. V shed 2 bases and J shed 8 bases, with 16 bases lying between them. The CDR3 length is 15 residues. This clonotype was recorded at least ten times. What it binds is not known. The sequence derives from a male patient aged 10 to 17 who had a stem cell transplant for acute lymphoblastic leukemia, so the T cells may come from the graft donor. The sequencing here drew on PBMCs, mostly from graft donor cells, taken 180 days after TCRalphabeta/CD19-depleted stem cell transplant. This chain uses TRBV2 with TRBJ2-4, with a weak D call TRBD2 (6 bases). CDR3 protein: CASSERTTWGDIQYF. In nucleotides, the CDR3 is TGTGCCAGCAGTGAAAGGACAACCTGGGGGGACATTCAGTACTTC.